This TCR beta chain was profiled in a study of early T cells in non-severe SARS-CoV-2 infection. Turning to the study itself: Sequencing of bulk RNA from unsorted whole blood was done, without chain pairing. Study findings and constraints: Using VDJdb, the matching emphasized anti-spike CD8 responses while missing private and CD4 specificities.

The CDR3 is made up of 11 amino acids. The V end lost 2 bases, the J end lost 2 bases, and 1 base lay between the germline ends. Germline loops: CDR1 ENHRY, CDR2 SYGVKD. Unique molecular identifiers tagged individual cDNA molecules. TCRdb re-called the 5' RACE reads through MiXCR, storing one row per CDR3 protein. The sample has some 60,000 distinct CDR3 sequences, approximately 9.3% seen once. This clonotype was picked up many times. Its antigen is unidentified. J is TRBJ2-7 and V is TRBV10-3, with unresolved D. The source of this sequence is an adult who was a healthcare worker with PCR-confirmed SARS-CoV-2 infection or an uninfected control (not recorded which). The sample was whole blood. As DNA, the CDR3 is TGTGCCATCAGTGAGGCCTACGAGCAGTACTTC. It encodes CAISEAYEQYF.